Below, 14 T cell receptor beta chains from the same sample are listed, as sequenced in a study of blood T cell repertoires in COVID-19. Measured with immunoSEQ multiplex PCR; TCRdb has only the in-frame clones, and not every one. The sample has roughly 220,000 clones, just over 85% seen once. The specimen sequenced was PBMCs or T cells enriched from blood (not recorded which). These receptors came from a woman aged 40 to 49 with acute COVID-19.

The chain links TRBV15 to TRBJ1-3; 7 nucleotides align to TRBD1. The V gene end was trimmed by 3 bases and the J gene end by 0 bases; junction bases not matched to a gene: 2. The CDR3 is 15 residues long. Germline V gives CDR1 LNHNV, CDR2 YYDKDF (reference sequence). The CDR3 loop is CATSRGDSSGNTIYF. CDR3 bases: TGTGCCACCAGCAGGGGGGACAGCTCTGGAAACACCATATATTTT.

The chain combines TRBV4-3 with TRBJ1-6, with TRBD1 as a possible D gene (5 bases). Germline CDR1 is LGHNA and CDR2 is YSLEER. The CDR3 is made up of 20 amino acids. Trimming took 4 bases from V and 0 from J, leaving 22 bases between them. The CDR3 spells CASSPGLDLHGSSYNSPLHF. CDR3 bases: TGCGCCAGCAGCCCAGGGTTAGATCTCCACGGTAGCTCCTATAATTCACCCCTCCACTTT.

The genes are TRBV5-5 and TRBJ2-1; a possible D gene is TRBD2 (6 bases). The CDR3 loop spans 14 amino acids. The germline CDR1 and CDR2 sequences are SGHKS and YYEKEE (reference sequence). The germline V and J ends were trimmed by 7 bases and 8 bases, with 19 bases remaining between them. CDR3 DNA: TGTGCCAGCTGCCGAGGTTGGGGGGTCGATGAGCAGTTCTTC. It is translated as CASCRGWGVDEQFF.

The chain joins TRBV6-2 or TRBV6-3 to TRBJ1-1; no firm D call. The germline V gene encodes CDR1 MNHEY and CDR2 SVGEGT. The V gene lost 2 bases and the J gene lost 1 base, with 8 bases spanning the gap. The CDR3 runs to 14 residues. In nucleotides, the CDR3 is TGTGCCAGCAGTTACCTCAGTGGGAACACTGAAGCTTTCTTT. Residues: CASSYLSGNTEAFF.

This chain uses TRBV5-6 with TRBJ2-3; the D gene is possibly TRBD2 (5 bases). The CDR3 is 12 residues long. V gave up 3 bases and J gave up 8 bases, with 10 bases separating them. Germline CDR1 and CDR2: SGHDT and YYEEEE. CDR3 in DNA: TGTGCCAGCAGCTCAGGAGGTGGTACGCAGTATTTT. Translating it yields CASSSGGGTQYF.

The CDR3 bases are TGCAGCGTAGATTCACAGGGGGCGCGCACTGAAGCTTTCTTT. It translates to CSVDSQGARTEAFF. The gene calls are TRBV29-1 and TRBJ1-1; TRBD1 matches 9 bases. J lost 4 bases, V lost 6 bases, and 9 bases had no gene match. The CDR3 covers 14 residues. CDR1 is SQVTM, CDR2 ANQGSEA, per germline.

The chain has TRBV9 and TRBJ2-2; perhaps TRBD1 as D (6 bases). V shed 6 bases and J shed 6 bases, with 12 bases lying between them. CDR3 length: 13 residues. The germline V gene encodes CDR1 SGDLS and CDR2 YYNGEE. This CDR3 is CASKNREAGELFF. The CDR3 DNA reads as TGTGCCAGCAAGAACAGGGAAGCCGGGGAGCTGTTTTTT.

The chain uses TRBV5-6 and TRBJ1-1, with 7 nucleotides matching TRBD1. Looked up from germline, CDR1 is SGHDT and CDR2 is YYEEEE. Trimming took 4 bases from V and 4 from J; bases not matched to a gene: 4. This CDR3 region has 13 residues. The CDR3, as DNA: TGTGCCAGCAGCCCAAACAGGGGCACTGAAGCTTTCTTT. Translated, it gives CASSPNRGTEAFF.

The chain carries TRBV7-2 and TRBJ2-3; 14 nucleotides match TRBD2. Per germline, CDR1 SGHTA and CDR2 FQGNSA. Germline trimming cut 5 bases from V and 0 bases from J; bases unmatched to any gene: 4. This CDR3 region has 17 residues. The CDR3 sequence is CASSRTSGGTSTDTQYF. In nucleotides, the CDR3 is TGTGCCAGCAGCAGGACTAGCGGGGGGACTAGCACAGATACGCAGTATTTT.

The chain combines TRBV3-1 (or the pseudogene TRBV3-2) with TRBJ2-7, with 8 nucleotides matching TRBD2. CDR1 and CDR2 (germline): LGHDT, YNNKEL (reference sequence). The CDR3 is 17 residues long. The junction had 10 bases not matched to a gene; V was cut back by 2 bases and J by 1 base. CDR3 DNA: TGTGCCAGCAGCCAAAAGTGGCGGGGGGCTAAATCCTACGAGCAGTACTTC. This encodes CASSQKWRGAKSYEQYF.

The genes are TRBV3-1 (or the pseudogene TRBV3-2) and TRBJ1-4; no clear D. This CDR3 has 19 residues. With 3 bases removed from V and 5 bases from J, the gap between germline ends came to 25 bases. Germline V lookup: CDR1 LGHDT, CDR2 YNNKEL (reference sequence). Written as DNA, the CDR3 is TGTGCCAGCAGCCACCCCGCGATCGACCGCCGTCGGGGAAATGAAAAACTGTTTTTT. Translated, it gives CASSHPAIDRRRGNEKLFF.

The rearrangement joins TRBV6-2 or TRBV6-3 to TRBJ1-1; D possibly corresponds to TRBD1 (6 bases). This CDR3 is 17 amino acids long. Germline values: CDR1 MNHEY, CDR2 SVGEGT. Trimming removed 6 bases from V and 5 bases from J, with 25 bases in between. This CDR3 reads CASRYPGRGAPGTEAFF. CDR3 in DNA: TGTGCCAGCAGATACCCCGGGCGGGGGGCGCCGGGAACTGAAGCTTTCTTT.

The chain recombines TRBV10-3 with TRBJ2-3; 11 bases line up with TRBD2. Germline V gene lookup returns CDR1 ENHRY and CDR2 SYGVKD. There are 14 residues in the CDR3. V lost 10 bases to trimming and J lost 1 base; unmatched junction nucleotides: 4. CDR3 nucleotides: TGTGCCACTAAGACTAGCGGGGGCACAGATACGCAGTATTTT. Amino acid sequence: CATKTSGGTDTQYF.

This chain uses TRBV5-1 with TRBJ2-1; D remains unclear. This CDR3 comprises 17 residues. Germline V CDR1 and CDR2: SGHRS, YFSETQ. V was pared by 4 bases and J by 0 bases, with 17 bases between. The chain's CDR3 is CASSPNPLENSYNEQFF. The DNA for the CDR3 is TGCGCCAGCAGCCCGAACCCCCTAGAGAACTCCTACAATGAGCAGTTCTTC.